Below are 24 T cell receptor beta chains sequenced from a single sample in a study of beta chain features in type 1 diabetes. Expressed TCRB transcripts were sequenced because the entire RNA isolate underwent reverse transcription. Assay used: immunoSEQ multiplex PCR; TCRdb lists only in-frame clones, some missing. The data show some 150,000 clones, 8.5% to 12% seen once. Sequencing used naive CD4+ T cells from blood. The source is a young man in good health.

This clone was seen only a few times. V and J are TRBV5-1 and TRBJ2-4; D unclear. The CDR3 is made up of 14 amino acids. V lost 0 bases to trimming and J lost 1 base, with 5 bases between them. Germline V gene sequence: CDR1 SGHRS, CDR2 YFSETQ. The chain's CDR3 is CASSLDSAKNIQYF. The CDR3 nucleotides are TGCGCCAGCAGCTTGGACAGCGCCAAAAACATTCAGTACTTC.

The chain joins TRBV9 to TRBJ2-5; D might be TRBD2 (6 bases). Gene TRBJ2-7 matches the end of the DNA better, so the J call may be wrong. The CDR3 has 15 residues. Germline CDR1 and CDR2: SGDLS and YYNGEE. The CDR3 reads CASSVGGEFVYEQYF. Here the CDR3 DNA reads TGTGCCAGCAGCGTAGGGGGGGAATTTGTCTACGAGCAGTACTTC.

This clone was observed a few times. The chain employs TRBV5-1 and TRBJ1-1, with TRBD1 identical over 8 bases. Trimming took 4 bases from V and 4 from J; bases not matched to a gene: 9. This CDR3 is built from 15 residues. The germline V gene encodes CDR1 SGHRS and CDR2 YFSETQ. CDR3 in DNA: TGCGCCAGCAGCGGGATCAGGGGGCGTTCCACTGAAGCTTTCTTT. Amino acid sequence: CASSGIRGRSTEAFF.

This clone has at least ten counts. The rearrangement joins TRBV7-2 to TRBJ2-1; the match to TRBD2 covers 10 bases. The trim removed 1 base at V and 3 bases at J, leaving 3 bases unmatched. The CDR3 has 16 residues. Germline V gene sequence: CDR1 SGHTA, CDR2 FQGNSA. In DNA, the CDR3 is TGTGCCAGCAGCTTAGGGACTAGCGGTTACTACAATGAGCAGTTCTTC. As protein: CASSLGTSGYYNEQFF. Complete variable domain (other parts from reference TRBV7-2 and TRBJ2-1): GAGVSQSPSNKVTEKGKDVELRCDPISGHTALYWYRQSLGQGLEFLIYFQGNSAPDKSGLPSDRFSAERTGGSVSTLTIQRTQQEDSAVYLCASSLGTSGYYNEQFFGPGTRLTVL.

This clone was counted a few times. The CDR3 protein is CASSKDWKKETQYF. The CDR3 DNA sequence: TGTGCCAGCAGTAAGGACTGGAAGAAAGAGACCCAGTACTTC. The chain carries TRBV25-1 and TRBJ2-5; TRBD2 is a possible D gene (5 bases). Trimming shortened V by 5 bases and J by 3 bases, and 13 bases separated the two germline ends. Germline CDR1 and CDR2: MGHDK and SYGVNS. The CDR3 totals 14 residues.

This clone was seen a handful of times. The chain recombines TRBV9 with TRBJ2-6; TRBD2 might be the D (6 bases). CDR1 and CDR2 from the germline V gene are SGDLS and YYNGEE. Between the trimmed V and J ends, which lost 2 bases and 1 base, there was a span of 7 bases. The CDR3 runs to 15 residues. The CDR3 sequence is CASSVSGSGANVLTF. CDR3 DNA: TGTGCCAGCAGCGTGAGCGGGTCTGGGGCCAACGTCCTGACTTTC.

This clone has only a few counts. V usage is TRBV4-3 and J usage is TRBJ2-7; D not resolved. This CDR3 spans 13 amino acids. Trimming removed 0 bases from V and 3 bases from J, with 6 bases in between. CDR1 and CDR2 from the germline V gene are LGHNA and YSLEER. CDR3 sequence (DNA): TGCGCCAGCAGCCAAGATCTTAGCTACGAGCAGTACTTC. The encoded protein is CASSQDLSYEQYF.

This clone was detected only a few times. V and J are TRBV4-3 and TRBJ2-3; D gene ambiguous. CDR1 and CDR2 (germline): LGHNA, YSLEER. CDR3 length: 15 amino acids. With 4 bases removed from V and 2 bases from J, the gap between germline ends came to 13 bases. This CDR3 is CASSPLRTVTDTQYF. The CDR3 bases are TGCGCCAGCAGCCCCCTAAGAACGGTCACAGATACGCAGTATTTT.

J is TRBJ1-3 and V is TRBV7-2; unclear D gene. The CDR3 is 15 residues long. V was shortened by 5 bases and J by 0 bases, with 11 bases between the two germline ends. Germline V gene data show CDR1 as SGHTA and CDR2 as FQGNSA. Written as DNA, the CDR3 is TGTGCCAGCAGCCCCGTGGCTGACTCTGGAAACACCATATATTTT. This encodes CASSPVADSGNTIYF.

This clone was counted a few times. The rearrangement joins TRBV18 to TRBJ1-2; no firm D call. The CDR3 is 12 amino acids. Germline CDR1 is KGHSH and CDR2 is LQKENI. The V and J ends lost 5 bases and 2 bases respectively, with 6 bases between them. Here the CDR3 DNA reads TGTGCCAGCTCAGCAGGAAACTATGGCTACACCTTC. Protein sequence: CASSAGNYGYTF.

V and J are TRBV5-1 and TRBJ2-7; 7 bases agree with TRBD2. V was pared by 3 bases and J by 2 bases, with 2 bases of the junction left unmatched. The germline gives CDR1 SGHRS, CDR2 YFSETQ. The CDR3 sequence is 13 residues long. CDR3 in DNA: TGCGCCAGCAGCTCTGGGACTACCTACGAGCAGTACTTC. Amino acid sequence: CASSSGTTYEQYF.

This clone has a handful of counts. The V call is TRBV7-2, the J call TRBJ2-7, with D perhaps TRBD1 (6 bases). Germline V gene data show CDR1 as SGHTA and CDR2 as FQGNSA. This CDR3 has 14 residues. The V and J ends lost 5 bases and 2 bases respectively, with 13 bases between them. The CDR3 here is CASSEGGPAYEQYF. The CDR3 nucleotides are TGTGCCAGCAGCGAAGGGGGTCCCGCCTACGAGCAGTACTTC.

This clone was counted a few times. The chain recombines TRBV7-8 with TRBJ2-7, with D possibly matching TRBD2 (5 bases). Germline values: CDR1 SGHVS, CDR2 FQNEAQ. This CDR3 is 14 amino acids long. V was cut by 10 bases and J by 1 base, with 17 bases left in between. The CDR3 loop is CATGVLRRSYEQYF. The CDR3 DNA sequence: TGTGCCACCGGAGTGTTGAGGAGGTCCTACGAGCAGTACTTC.

This clone was recorded many times. The chain links TRBV5-6 to TRBJ2-5, with TRBD1 matching over 7 bases. Germline V lookup: CDR1 SGHDT, CDR2 YYEEEE. This CDR3 is 13 amino acids long. The junction had 2 bases not matched to a gene; V was cut back by 4 bases and J by 2 bases. CDR3 loop: CASSTTGQETQYF. The CDR3 region has the DNA TGTGCCAGCAGCACGACAGGGCAAGAGACCCAGTACTTC.

In the case of this clone: The sample holds other DNA sequences that translate to the same CDR3. The gene calls are TRBV7-2 and TRBJ1-4, with a weak D call TRBD1 (5 bases). Trimming pared 2 bases from V and 8 bases from J, leaving 6 bases between. Germline CDR1 reads SGHTA; CDR2 reads FQGNSA. The CDR3 covers 12 residues. CDR3 loop: CASSLPGEKLFF. The CDR3 DNA is TGTGCCAGCAGCTTACCAGGGGAAAAACTGTTTTTT.

To note about this clone: Other DNA sequences in the same sample also yield this CDR3. The CDR3 loop is CASSLGQFYGYTF. The CDR3 DNA reads as TGTGCCAGCAGTCTTGGACAGTTCTATGGCTACACCTTC. The V and J genes are TRBV6-5 and TRBJ1-2; D may be TRBD1 (6 bases). V was cut by 5 bases and J by 4 bases, with 11 bases left in between. The CDR3 is made up of 13 amino acids. Per the germline V gene, CDR1 is MNHEY and CDR2 is SVGAGI.

This clone was counted between two and nine times. The chain combines TRBV7-2 with TRBJ2-2, with a weak D call TRBD2 (7 bases). This CDR3 has 16 residues. The ends were cut back, 3 bases at V and 0 bases at J, with 11 bases in the middle. Germline CDR1 SGHTA, CDR2 FQGNSA. The CDR3 region has the DNA TGTGCCAGCAGCTTTGGGGGGGCCGCGAACACCGGGGAGCTGTTTTTT. It is translated as CASSFGGAANTGELFF.

This chain joins TRBV5-1 and TRBJ1-5; a possible D gene is TRBD1 (6 bases). The CDR3 length is 15 residues. Germline V gene data show CDR1 as SGHRS and CDR2 as YFSETQ. V lost 0 bases and J lost 6, with 13 bases in between. CDR3 DNA: TGCGCCAGCAGCTTGGCCGGCAGGGGCAGTCAGCCCCAGCATTTT. Protein product: CASSLAGRGSQPQHF.

This clone was detected a few times. This chain connects TRBV7-6 to TRBJ2-5; the D gene is possibly TRBD2 (6 bases). V was clipped by 5 bases and J by 5 bases, with 15 bases between them. Per germline, CDR1 SGHVS and CDR2 FNYEAQ. The CDR3 runs to 14 residues. DNA of the CDR3: TGTGCCAGCAGCCCCCGTCAGGCGGGGGAGACCCAGTACTTC. Translated, it gives CASSPRQAGETQYF.

V and J are TRBV6-4 and TRBJ2-2; D is possibly TRBD2 (6 bases). Trimming shortened V by 5 bases and J by 0 bases, and 10 bases separated the two germline ends. This CDR3 is 15 amino acids long. Looked up from germline, CDR1 is MRHNA and CDR2 is SNTAGT. Written as DNA, the CDR3 is TGTGCCAGCAGTTTGACTAGTGCGAACACCGGGGAGCTGTTTTTT. This gives the protein CASSLTSANTGELFF.

The gene calls are TRBV4-3 and TRBJ1-2; TRBD1 aligns across 12 bases. The V segment lost 6 bases and the J segment 0 bases; nucleotides outside the gene matches: 5. CDR1 is LGHNA and CDR2 is YSLEER in the germline V gene. The CDR3 is made up of 16 amino acids. The CDR3 DNA sequence: TGCGCCAGCAGTGGGACAGGGGGCCTCACTAACTATGGCTACACCTTC. Its protein product is CASSGTGGLTNYGYTF.

A few counts support this clone. At the DNA level, this CDR3 is encoded by other sequences in the same sample as well. The chain combines TRBV7-2 with TRBJ1-2, with D possibly matching TRBD1 (5 bases). The V and J ends lost 6 bases and 1 base respectively, with 9 bases between them. CDR1 SGHTA and CDR2 FQGNSA come from the germline V gene. This CDR3 region has 13 residues. CDR3 loop: CASSPDSNYGYTF. In DNA, the CDR3 is TGTGCCAGCAGTCCCGACAGTAACTATGGCTACACCTTC.

V gene TRBV4-2 combines with J gene TRBJ1-6; D gene unclear. Trimming stripped 0 bases from V and 7 bases from J, with 10 bases between. Germline V gene sequence: CDR1 LGHNA, CDR2 YNFKEQ. The CDR3 is made up of 15 amino acids. DNA for the CDR3: TGTGCCAGCAGCCAAGAGTCAGGAAGGAATTCACCCCTCCACTTT. It specifies CASSQESGRNSPLHF.

The genes are TRBV7-9 and TRBJ1-5, with D uncertain. The CDR3 consists of 16 residues. Germline V gene lookup returns CDR1 SEHNR and CDR2 FQNEAQ (reference sequence). The ends were cut back, 0 bases at V and 6 bases at J, with 15 bases in the middle. Here the CDR3 reads CASSLANRGWVQPQHF. The CDR3 DNA is TGTGCCAGCAGCTTAGCTAATCGGGGTTGGGTTCAGCCCCAGCATTTT.